This TCR beta chain appears in the sequencing data of a study of a mutant IDH1 vaccine in newly diagnosed glioma. As for the study in general: Before enrollment, the patients had been treated with radiotherapy alone, temozolomide alone, or both together. Most of them had received both. Study-level findings and limits: Of all patients, under 95% showed vaccine-induced immune responses. Changes in the top peripheral T cell clonotypes seemingly had no bearing on pseudoprogression.

Time point meaning: week 35, safety follow-up. A 20-mer mutant IDH1 peptide at 300 ug was injected subcutaneously with topical imiquimod. Every donor had a new WHO grade 3 or 4 astrocytoma that was IDH1-mutant, with loss of nuclear ATRX. As to this clone: Its antigen is undetermined.

Germline-derived CDR1 and CDR2 are SGHTA and FQGTGA. This CDR3 spans 15 amino acids. V lost 2 bases, J lost 3 bases, and 14 bases lay in between. Clones were read by immunoSEQ multiplex PCR, and TCRdb kept only the in-frame ones, dropping some. The table has around 60,000 clones, around 81% seen once; the top ten hold 5% to 6.5%. Here the sequenced sample was PBMCs, taken from a glioma patient whose treatment included an IDH1 peptide vaccine. The chain links TRBV7-3 to TRBJ2-7; D could derive from TRBD1 or TRBD2 (6 bases each). The receptor was derived from a man aged 40-49 years with glioma. The CDR3 DNA is TGTGCCAGCAGCTTAGGGGCCGGGGGCGTCTACGAGCAGTACTTC. Residues: CASSLGAGGVYEQYF.